The clone carrying this T cell receptor beta chain has more than one count but fewer than ten. Trimming removed 0 bases from V and 7 bases from J, with 7 bases in between. CDR3 length equals 13 residues. Germline values: CDR1 MGHRA, CDR2 YSYEKL. Participant-given clinical history determined each cohort assignment. The data were obtained in a study of blood T cell repertoires in COVID-19. Study as a whole: There were acute and convalescent COVID-19 samples, and they came from the United States, Italy and Spain. The cDNA or gDNA used as material had been derived from T cells, B-cell-depleted T cells, or PBMCs.

Authors' analysis steps: Reference gene primer amplification yielded estimated nucleated cell counts. This table comes from immunoSEQ multiplex PCR, and its TCRdb copy is limited to in-frame clones, with some not included. The V and J calls and clone size are taken from that table; D and trimming were inferred from the DNA. The sample lists about 210,000 clones, about 84% occurring once. This clonotype was obtained from a man under 40 with acute COVID-19. The V gene is TRBV4-1, the J gene TRBJ1-5; weak D call: TRBD1 (5 bases). Source material: PBMCs or T cells enriched from blood (not recorded which). CDR3 sequence: CASSQDRGQPQHF. The CDR3 DNA is TGCGCCAGCAGCCAAGATCGGGGGCAGCCCCAGCATTTT.